Sequencing of this T cell receptor (beta chain) was carried out in a study of blood T cell repertoires in COVID-19. Turning to the study itself: Sites in the United States, Italy and Spain provided acute and convalescent COVID-19 samples. T cells, B-cell-depleted T cells, or PBMCs supplied cDNA or gDNA.

Germline CDR1 and CDR2: SGHTA and FQGNSA. Trimming cost V 4 bases and J 4 bases; bases outside gene matches: 15. The CDR3 is 17 amino acids. Authors' methods: Scientists estimated how many nucleated cells there were by amplifying reference gene primers. Using immunoSEQ multiplex PCR, the repertoire was profiled, and TCRdb retains in-frame clones only, with some absent. V and J calls plus clone size are reproduced from that table; the DNA served to infer D and trimming. The repertoire has 150,000 or so clones, around four fifths of them found once; the top ten carry about 19%. The sequence derives from a woman older than 75 with acute or convalescent COVID-19. Sequencing was done on a sample of peripheral blood. This chain joins TRBV7-2 and TRBJ1-2; TRBD1 matches at 7 bases. The CDR3 nucleotides read TGTGCCAGCAGCTCCCGGGGACTAGGGGGCGCCGGCTATGGCTACACCTTC. Encoded protein: CASSSRGLGGAGYGYTF.